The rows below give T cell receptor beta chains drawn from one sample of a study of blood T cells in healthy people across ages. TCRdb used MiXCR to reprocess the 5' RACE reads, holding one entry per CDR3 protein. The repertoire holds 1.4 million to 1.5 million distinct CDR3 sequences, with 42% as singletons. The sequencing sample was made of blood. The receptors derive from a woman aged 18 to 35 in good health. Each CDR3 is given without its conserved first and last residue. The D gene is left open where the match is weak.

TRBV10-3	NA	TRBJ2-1	AILRAEINEQF
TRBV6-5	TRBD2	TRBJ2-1	ASRGGEIPYNEQF
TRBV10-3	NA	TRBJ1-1	AIRTREDEAF
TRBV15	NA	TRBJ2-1	ATSRDMLGTWCEQF
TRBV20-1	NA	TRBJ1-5	SAKPRGEGQPQH
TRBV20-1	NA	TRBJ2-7	SAGHHGTSSSYEQY
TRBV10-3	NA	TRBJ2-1	AISGRTVYNEQF
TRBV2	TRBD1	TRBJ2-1	ASSMGQGAYNEQF
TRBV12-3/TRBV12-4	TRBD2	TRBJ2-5	ASSFERKVAGGWETQY
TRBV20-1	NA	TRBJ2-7	SASSGSAYEQY
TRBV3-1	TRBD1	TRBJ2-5	ASSRDRVQY
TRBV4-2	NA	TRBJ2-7	ASSQVQGDYEQY
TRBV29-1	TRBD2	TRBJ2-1	SVEHMTSGGWNEQF
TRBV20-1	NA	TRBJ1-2	SAREGFYGYT
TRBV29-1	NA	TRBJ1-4	SAGRGPGEELF
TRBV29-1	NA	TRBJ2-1	RSWIHEQF
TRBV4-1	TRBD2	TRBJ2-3	ASSQDGGTRKNTQY